This T cell receptor beta chain was observed in a study of cytomegalovirus exposure and HLA in healthy donors. Study-level points and caveats: As a later analysis showed, a missense DCLRE1C variant was linked to trimming of TCR beta V- and J-genes. Sequencing probably produced one cluster of sequence variants that were highly shared.

In the case of this clone: Its specificity is unknown.

Germline lookup yields CDR1 WSHSY and CDR2 SAAADI. The V end lost 5 bases, the J end lost 4 bases, and 12 bases lay between the germline ends. The CDR3 is 14 amino acids. Primers: 60 Vbeta forward and 13 Jbeta reverse. Libraries were prepared by immunoSEQ multiplex PCR; TCRdb keeps only in-frame clonotypes and omits some of them. The sample includes about 89,000 clones, under 80% seen only once; the top ten take 1.4%. V and J are TRBV10-2 and TRBJ2-1; D gene ambiguous. The sequence derives from a male donor in good health and CMV-seronegative. The sample comprised PBMCs. The CDR3 loop is CASSLVLLYNEQFF. In DNA, the CDR3 is TGCGCCAGCAGTCTAGTTCTCCTTTACAATGAGCAGTTCTTC.